These 14 T cell receptor beta chains originate from one sample sequenced in a study of shared T cell receptors in the human thymus (dated by TCRdb to 2020 to 2023). Library creation used the immunoSEQ multiplex PCR assay. TCRdb's version of the immuneACCESS table is confined to in-frame rearrangements and falls short of the full clone set. An unresolved V gene accounts for under half of the shortfall where checked; the remainder is of unknown origin. The sample records roughly 660,000 clones, roughly 90% of which are singletons. Jointly, the top ten make up 0.0085% to 0.012% of the sample. These data were likewise used in another study, on human thymus T cells.

The specimen was thymocytes. The receptors were gathered from a boy less than two years old with a congenital heart defect. Donor details come from another sample of the same person, matched by shared clones.

The chain combines TRBV19 with TRBJ2-1, with TRBD2 identical over 8 bases. CDR1 and CDR2 from the germline V gene are LNHDA and SQIVND (reference sequence). V dropped 11 bases and J dropped 6; count of bases not matched to a gene: 9. The CDR3 loop spans 13 amino acids. Here the CDR3 DNA reads TGTGCCTCCAAGCGGGAGCTTAGCAATGAGCAGTTCTTC. It specifies CASKRELSNEQFF.

V is TRBV30 and J is TRBJ1-1; the D gene is possibly TRBD1 (5 bases). The V end was cut by 0 bases, the J end by 4 bases, with 12 bases between. The length of the CDR3 is 14 residues. The germline V gene has CDR1 GTSNPN and CDR2 SVGIG (reference sequence). The CDR3, as DNA: TGTGCCTGGAGTGTCCGGGGGGTTTTCACTGAAGCTTTCTTT. Encoded protein: CAWSVRGVFTEAFF.

The V call is TRBV27, the J call TRBJ2-7, with 10 bases lining up with TRBD1. The CDR3 contains 17 residues. V shed 6 bases and J 4 bases; nucleotides not matched to a gene: 15. The germline V gene encodes CDR1 MNHEY and CDR2 SMNVEV (reference sequence). CDR3 nucleotides: TGTGCCAGCAGGGGACAGGGGCTGGGTAGCGGGTATTACGAGCAGTACTTC. Translation: CASRGQGLGSGYYEQYF.

V usage is TRBV6-4 and J usage is TRBJ2-5; D not certain. V was trimmed by 8 bases and J by 4 bases, leaving 8 bases between them. This CDR3 is 11 amino acids long. Per germline, CDR1 MRHNA and CDR2 SNTAGT. This CDR3 is CASPPSETQYF. The DNA of the CDR3 is TGTGCCAGCCCCCCATCAGAGACCCAGTACTTC.

The CDR3 spells CASSITPGNTTGSYGYTF. CDR3 in DNA: TGTGCCAGTAGTATAACCCCAGGGAACACCACAGGGAGCTATGGCTACACCTTC. The chain employs TRBV19 and TRBJ1-2; D is perhaps TRBD1 (6 bases). CDR1 and CDR2 (germline): LNHDA, SQIVND (reference sequence). The CDR3 contains 18 residues. The V and J ends lost 2 bases and 4 bases respectively, with 23 bases between them.

The chain employs TRBV6-5 and TRBJ2-7; 11 bases match TRBD1. J was trimmed by 7 bases and V by 8 bases; bases with no gene match: 10. Per germline, CDR1 MNHEY and CDR2 SVGAGI. The CDR3 loop spans 14 amino acids. The CDR3 DNA reads TGTGCCAGCGGATGGACAGGGGGCGCGGGGGAGCAGTACTTC. Amino acids: CASGWTGGAGEQYF.

This rearrangement joins TRBV27 to TRBJ2-3; D might be TRBD2 (5 bases). CDR1 and CDR2 from the germline V gene are MNHEY and SMNVEV (reference sequence). The CDR3 is 14 amino acids. V lost 6 bases and J 5 bases, leaving 15 bases between the germline ends. CDR3 sequence reads: CASSLARRGDTQYF. The CDR3 nucleotides read TGTGCCAGCAGCTTAGCGAGGAGAGGAGATACGCAGTATTTT.

The gene calls are TRBV9 and TRBJ2-5, with 8 bases identical to TRBD1. Germline trimming cut 0 bases from V and 5 bases from J; bases unmatched to any gene: 18. The germline gives CDR1 SGDLS, CDR2 YYNGEE. The CDR3 is made up of 19 amino acids. The CDR3 DNA reads TGTGCCAGCAGCGTAGAGGGGCAGGGAATGAGACAGGGGTTGGAGACCCAGTACTTC. Translation gives CASSVEGQGMRQGLETQYF.

The rearrangement joins TRBV5-1 to TRBJ1-2, with TRBD1 identical over 7 bases. With V trimmed by 5 bases and J by 6 bases, 7 bases remained unmatched. Germline CDR1 SGHRS, CDR2 YFSETQ. The CDR3 extends over 13 amino acids. The CDR3 reads CASRSTGYDGYTF. The CDR3 region has the DNA TGCGCCAGCAGATCGACAGGGTACGATGGCTACACCTTC.

This rearrangement joins TRBV27 to TRBJ2-3; D is undetermined. The CDR3 is made up of 13 amino acids. Trimming pared 3 bases from V and 1 base from J, leaving 5 bases between. In germline, CDR1 is MNHEY, CDR2 SMNVEV (reference sequence). The chain's CDR3 is CASSFRGTDTQYF. The CDR3 DNA sequence: TGTGCCAGCAGTTTTCGGGGCACAGATACGCAGTATTTT.

The chain uses TRBV7-6 and TRBJ2-1; 13 nucleotides align to TRBD2. V was clipped by 5 bases and J by 7 bases; unmatched bases: 5. From germline, CDR1 is SGHVS and CDR2 FNYEAQ. The CDR3 consists of 15 residues. CDR3 in amino acids: CASSAGLAGANEQFF. The CDR3 DNA follows: TGTGCCAGCAGCGCCGGACTAGCGGGAGCGAATGAGCAGTTCTTC. The full variable domain, its missing parts supplied by reference TRBV7-6 and TRBJ2-1, is GAGVSQSPRYKVTKRGQDVALRCDPISGHVSLYWYRQALGQGPEFLTYFNYEAQQDKSGLPNDRFSAERPEGSISTLTIQRTEQRDSAMYRCASSAGLAGANEQFFGPGTRLTVL.

This clone was observed a few times. The chain has TRBV19 and TRBJ2-2; 7 nucleotides line up with TRBD1. The CDR3 contains 11 residues. J lost 13 bases, V lost 7 bases, and 6 bases had no gene match. The germline V gene encodes CDR1 LNHDA and CDR2 SQIVND (reference sequence). Here the CDR3 reads CASTPDRALFF. CDR3 sequence (DNA): TGTGCCAGTACTCCCGACAGGGCGCTGTTTTTT.

This clone has just one count. The chain has TRBV7-6 and TRBJ2-2, with 10 positions matching TRBD2. The CDR3 spans 16 residues. Unmatched junction bases numbered 6, after V lost 6 bases and J lost 2 bases. Germline CDR1 reads SGHVS; CDR2 reads FNYEAQ. The CDR3 DNA follows: TGTGCCAGCAGATCCGGACTAGCGGAAAACACCGGGGAGCTGTTTTTT. Translating gives CASRSGLAENTGELFF.

The chain recombines TRBV4-1 with TRBJ1-2; perhaps TRBD1 as D (5 bases). The CDR3 spans 16 residues. Germline CDR1 is MGHRA and CDR2 is YSYEKL. The V end was cut by 2 bases, the J end by 1 base, with 14 bases between. The CDR3 here is CASSQPPPGGNYGYTF. The CDR3 coding sequence is TGCGCCAGCAGCCAACCCCCCCCGGGGGGTAACTATGGCTACACCTTC.